Listed here are 15 T cell receptor beta chains from one sample, sequenced in a study of T cell changes during pregnancy in multiple sclerosis. Some clones are missing from TCRdb's copy, which holds only in-frame ones; the method was immunoSEQ multiplex PCR. The sample lists nearly 50,000 clones, 94% seen once, with 0.4% to 0.55% in the top ten. Sequenced here: CD4+ T cells from peripheral blood mononuclear cells, sampled in the first trimester of pregnancy. These receptors were obtained from a female donor with multiple sclerosis, enrolled in a pregnancy study.

CDR3 loop: CASSLGQANQPQHF. The CDR3 DNA reads as TGTGCCAGCAGCTTAGGGCAGGCTAATCAGCCCCAGCATTTT. V usage is TRBV7-2 and J usage is TRBJ1-5; the D is unclear. The germline gives CDR1 SGHTA, CDR2 FQGNSA. The CDR3 has 14 residues. The germline V and J ends were trimmed by 1 base and 4 bases, with 8 bases remaining between them. The full variable domain, in which reference TRBV7-2 and TRBJ1-5 provide the parts outside the CDR3, is GAGVSQSPSNKVTEKGKDVELRCDPISGHTALYWYRQSLGQGLEFLIYFQGNSAPDKSGLPSDRFSAERTGGSVSTLTIQRTQQEDSAVYLCASSLGQANQPQHFGDGTRLSIL.

The rearrangement links TRBV7-2 to TRBJ1-2; the D is unclear. Germline assignment: CDR1 SGHTA and CDR2 FQGNSA. The CDR3 runs 14 residues. The V gene lost 1 base and the J gene lost 4 bases, with 10 bases spanning the gap. In DNA, the CDR3 is TGTGCCAGCAGCTTAGTCGGGGAGTCCTATGGCTACACCTTC. Translation gives CASSLVGESYGYTF. The full variable domain, its missing parts supplied by reference TRBV7-2 and TRBJ1-2, is GAGVSQSPSNKVTEKGKDVELRCDPISGHTALYWYRQSLGQGLEFLIYFQGNSAPDKSGLPSDRFSAERTGGSVSTLTIQRTQQEDSAVYLCASSLVGESYGYTFGSGTRLTVV.

V gene TRBV5-5 combines with J gene TRBJ1-4; unclear D gene. CDR1 SGHKS and CDR2 YYEKEE come from the germline V gene (reference sequence). The ends were cut back, 0 bases at V and 5 bases at J, with 14 bases in the middle. This CDR3 is built from 16 residues. As DNA, the CDR3 is TGTGCCAGCAGCTTGGGATCCCGGGCGGGGAATGAAAAACTGTTTTTT. Translated: CASSLGSRAGNEKLFF.

The chain is built from TRBV5-4 and TRBJ2-1; 9 bases line up with TRBD2. With 2 bases clipped from V and 10 bases from J, the junction kept 1 base outside the gene matches. Germline CDR1 and CDR2: SGHNT and YYREEE (reference sequence). The CDR3 is made up of 12 amino acids. DNA for the CDR3: TGTGCCAGCAGCTTAAGCGGGGGGGAGCAGTTCTTC. It codes for CASSLSGGEQFF.

This clone came up once. The chain recombines TRBV30 with TRBJ2-1, with 8 bases that match TRBD2. This CDR3 has 13 residues. The V segment lost 7 bases and the J segment 7 bases; nucleotides outside the gene matches: 9. CDR1 and CDR2 from the germline V gene are GTSNPN and SVGIG (reference sequence). The CDR3 coding sequence is TGTGCCTCACGACCGGGGGGGCCTAATGAGCAGTTCTTC. This translates into CASRPGGPNEQFF.

The chain has TRBV19 and TRBJ2-7; maybe TRBD1 (5 bases). This CDR3 region has 14 residues. Germline V lookup: CDR1 LNHDA, CDR2 SQIVND (reference sequence). V lost 6 bases to trimming and J lost 7 bases, with 19 bases between them. Here the CDR3 reads CASSPGQTSEEQYF. CDR3 in DNA: TGTGCCAGTAGCCCAGGACAAACGTCCGAAGAGCAGTACTTC.

The rearrangement uses TRBV9 and TRBJ2-5; possibly TRBD2 for D (7 bases). The CDR3 loop spans 15 amino acids. The germline V and J ends were trimmed by 0 bases and 2 bases, with 11 bases remaining between them. The germline gives CDR1 SGDLS, CDR2 YYNGEE. This chain's CDR3 is CASSVGGGRQETQYF. In DNA form, the CDR3 reads TGTGCCAGCAGCGTAGGGGGGGGGCGGCAAGAGACCCAGTACTTC.

In regard to this clone: The junction does not match germline at one end; this may be a read error. The V and J genes are TRBV27 and TRBJ2-7; the D is unclear. CDR3 length equals 10 residues. Looked up from germline, CDR1 is MNHEY and CDR2 is SMNVEV (reference sequence). The chain's CDR3 is CASRFIEQYF. The CDR3 region has the DNA TGTGCCAGCCGTTTTATCGAGCAGTACTTC.

With regard to this clone: Additional DNA sequences in this sample encode the identical CDR3. The chain couples TRBV9 to TRBJ2-1; 9 nucleotides match TRBD2. The CDR3 is 15 residues long. From germline, CDR1 is SGDLS and CDR2 YYNGEE. With 0 bases clipped from V and 2 bases from J, the junction kept 0 bases outside the gene matches. The CDR3 loop is CASSVGGGAYNEQFF. The CDR3 DNA is TGTGCCAGCAGCGTAGGCGGGGGGGCCTACAATGAGCAGTTCTTC.

The J gene is TRBJ2-7, the V gene TRBV5-1; 9 nucleotides line up with TRBD1. Per the germline V gene, CDR1 is SGHRS and CDR2 is YFSETQ. Trimming cost V 3 bases and J 5 bases; bases outside gene matches: 9. The CDR3 loop spans 15 amino acids. CDR3 bases: TGCGCCAGCAGCTCCGCGCCGGACAGGGGCCACGAGCAGTACTTC. Amino acids: CASSSAPDRGHEQYF.

V usage is TRBV5-1 and J usage is TRBJ2-3; 10 bases align to TRBD2. The CDR3 is 15 amino acids. V lost 2 bases and J lost 2; bases outside the gene matches: 2. Germline CDR1 SGHRS, CDR2 YFSETQ. CDR3 residues: CASSLAGGLTDTQYF. The CDR3 nucleotides read TGCGCCAGCAGCTTAGCGGGGGGGCTCACAGATACGCAGTATTTT. The full variable domain, with the rest looked up from reference TRBV5-1 and TRBJ2-3, is KAGVTQTPRYLIKTRGQQVTLSCSPISGHRSVSWYQQTPGQGLQFLFEYFSETQRNKGNFPGRFSGRQFSNSRSEMNVSTLELGDSALYLCASSLAGGLTDTQYFGPGTRLTVL.

CDR3 in DNA: TGTGCCAGCAGCCGCGGACAGGGCCCCTACAATGAGCAGTTCTTC. This codes for CASSRGQGPYNEQFF. The rearrangement links TRBV5-6 to TRBJ2-1, with 8 bases matching TRBD1. Germline assignment: CDR1 SGHDT and CDR2 YYEEEE. Trimming cost V 4 bases and J 2 bases; bases outside gene matches: 5. The CDR3 spans 15 residues.

The chain combines TRBV5-1 with TRBJ2-5; the D gene is possibly TRBD2 (6 bases). Germline values: CDR1 SGHRS, CDR2 YFSETQ. The CDR3 spans 14 residues. The V gene lost 6 bases and the J gene lost 3 bases, with 15 bases spanning the gap. CDR3 protein: CASKGGSGKETQYF. The CDR3 region has the DNA TGCGCCAGCAAAGGAGGTAGCGGAAAAGAGACCCAGTACTTC.

This clone appeared once. The V call is TRBV18, the J call TRBJ2-7; weak D call: TRBD1 (6 bases). The V end was cut by 1 base, the J end by 3 bases, with 10 bases between. The CDR3 has 14 residues. Germline V gives CDR1 KGHSH, CDR2 LQKENI. CDR3 sequence reads: CASSPRGDNYEQYF. The CDR3 DNA reads as TGTGCCAGCTCACCACGAGGGGACAACTACGAGCAGTACTTC. Together with reference TRBV18 and TRBJ2-7, the CDR3 gives the full variable domain: NAGVMQNPRHLVRRRGQEARLRCSPMKGHSHVYWYRQLPEEGLKFMVYLQKENIIDESGMPKERFSAEFPKEGPSILRIQQVVRGDSAAYFCASSPRGDNYEQYFGPGTRLTVT.

The chain recombines TRBV2 with TRBJ1-4; a possible D gene is TRBD1 (5 bases). Germline V gene sequence: CDR1 SNHLY, CDR2 FYNNEI. The CDR3 totals 15 residues. Trimming pared 5 bases from V and 6 bases from J, leaving 16 bases between. CDR3 DNA: TGTGCCAGCAGTTACCCAGGGATAGGTGATGAAAAACTGTTTTTT. Its translation is CASSYPGIGDEKLFF.